The TCR beta chain under discussion was sequenced for a study of regulatory T cells in long-lasting Graves disease. Overall study context: To qualify as persistent, Graves' disease required over 5 years of antithyroid drugs with positive TSH receptor antibodies. Study results and caveats: Comparison showed that persistent patients shared more public clonotypes (about 2,700) than new patients (over 950). Possibly, too few samples lowered accuracy.

According to the study, TCR beta libraries were built with iRepertoire HTBI primers and CDR3-region Arm-PCR. MiXCR, run by TCRdb on the multiplex PCR reads, gives a single entry per CDR3 protein. This table holds almost 350,000 distinct CDR3 sequences, roughly a fifth found once. Described time point: persistent/refractory GD, antithyroid drugs over 5 years with positive TRAb. The authors made the TCR library using RNA they extracted from PBMCs. Patients all came to the study from an endocrinology department in Xi'an, China. Notes on this clonotype: The target antigen is unknown.

The CDR3 is made up of 16 amino acids. The ends lost 2 bases at V and 0 bases at J; junction bases unmatched: 3. Germline loops: CDR1 MNHEY, CDR2 SVGAGI. V is TRBV6-5 and J is TRBJ2-3, with TRBD2 identical over 9 bases. This clonotype originated in a female donor with Graves disease. This material consisted of peripheral blood mononuclear cells (PBMCs), taken when the disease was refractory, from a patient treated with antithyroid drugs. The CDR3 sequence: CASSYRLAGSTDTQYF. Written as DNA, the CDR3 is TGTGCCAGCAGTTACCGCCTAGCGGGAAGCACAGATACGCAGTATTTT.